The T cell receptor (beta chain) described here comes from a study of T cell responses to AZD1222 COVID-19 vaccine. On this clone itself: Its antigen is as yet unknown.

Germline lookup yields CDR1 MNHNY and CDR2 SVGAGI (reference sequence). This CDR3 has 16 amino acids. Trimming at V came to 6 bases and at J to 0 bases, leaving 6 bases not matched to a gene. Regarding the study as a whole: Donor demographics were predominantly white British with a female majority; clonal diversity may be underestimated.

Libraries were prepared by immunoSEQ multiplex PCR; TCRdb keeps only in-frame clonotypes and omits some of them. This sample has under 85,000 clones, with over 75% found just once. The clonotype originates from an adult in good health. The chain has TRBV6-6 and TRBJ2-1, with 9 bases matching TRBD1. Sequenced material: peripheral blood, taken on day 0 of MenACWY control vaccination. The CDR3 region is CASSLSDRGSYNEQFF. In DNA, the CDR3 is TGTGCCAGCAGCCTGTCGGACAGGGGCTCCTACAATGAGCAGTTCTTC.